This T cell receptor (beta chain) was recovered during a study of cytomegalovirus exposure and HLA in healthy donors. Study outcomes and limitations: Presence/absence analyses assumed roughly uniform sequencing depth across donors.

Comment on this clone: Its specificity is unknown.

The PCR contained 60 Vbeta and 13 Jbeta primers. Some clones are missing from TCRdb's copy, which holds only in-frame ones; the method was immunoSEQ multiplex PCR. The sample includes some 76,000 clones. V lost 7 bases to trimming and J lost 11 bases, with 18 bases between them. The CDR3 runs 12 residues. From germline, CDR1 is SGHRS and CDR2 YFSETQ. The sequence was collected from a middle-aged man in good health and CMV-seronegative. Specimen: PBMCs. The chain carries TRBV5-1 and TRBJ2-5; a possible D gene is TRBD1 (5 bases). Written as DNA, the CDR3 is TGCGCCAGCGTCGACCAGGGTAGTGAGCAGTACTTC. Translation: CASVDQGSEQYF.